The T cell receptor beta chain described here comes from a study of blood T cell repertoires in COVID-19. Study at large: Acute and convalescent COVID-19 samples came from the United States, Italy and Spain. PBMCs, B-cell-depleted T cells, or T cells provided the cDNA or gDNA that made up the material.

Germline CDR1 SGHDN, CDR2 FVKESK. The V gene lost 2 bases and the J gene lost 4 bases, with 9 bases spanning the gap. The CDR3 consists of 13 residues. Original methodology: Amplification from reference gene primers served as the basis for estimated nucleated cell counts. The data were produced by immunoSEQ multiplex PCR, yet TCRdb's version contains in-frame clones alone and is incomplete. V and J calls and clone size are as listed in that table; D and trimming were resolved from the DNA. This table holds about 98,000 clones, roughly 80% found once. Sequenced: peripheral blood. This TCR was recovered from a woman aged 80 or over with acute or convalescent COVID-19. The rearrangement uses TRBV14 and TRBJ2-7; no clear D. CDR3 sequence (DNA): TGTGCCAGCAGCCAATTCCCACATTACGAGCAGTACTTC. Residues: CASSQFPHYEQYF.